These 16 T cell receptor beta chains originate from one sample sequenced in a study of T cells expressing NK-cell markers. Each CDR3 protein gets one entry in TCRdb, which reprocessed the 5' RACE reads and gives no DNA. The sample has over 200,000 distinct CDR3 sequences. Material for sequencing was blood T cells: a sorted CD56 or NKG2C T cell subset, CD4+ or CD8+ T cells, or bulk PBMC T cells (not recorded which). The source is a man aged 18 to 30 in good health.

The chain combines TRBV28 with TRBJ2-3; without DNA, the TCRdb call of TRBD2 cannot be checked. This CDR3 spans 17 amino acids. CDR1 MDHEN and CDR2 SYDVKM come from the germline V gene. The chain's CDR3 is CASSLRTSAPTTDTQYF.

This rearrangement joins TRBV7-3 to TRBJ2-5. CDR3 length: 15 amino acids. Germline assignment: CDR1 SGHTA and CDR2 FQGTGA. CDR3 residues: CASSLIGNSQETQYF.

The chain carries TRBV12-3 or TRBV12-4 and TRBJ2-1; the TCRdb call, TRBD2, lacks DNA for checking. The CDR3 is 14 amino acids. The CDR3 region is CASRLAGGGNEQFF.

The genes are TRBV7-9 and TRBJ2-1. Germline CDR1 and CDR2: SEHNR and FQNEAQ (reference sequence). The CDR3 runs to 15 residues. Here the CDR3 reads CASSLLGGSYNEQFF.

CDR3 region: CSATVPGVDISYEQYF. The V gene is TRBV20-1, the J gene TRBJ2-7; there is no DNA to check the TCRdb D call of TRBD1. From germline, CDR1 is DFQATT and CDR2 SNEGSKA (reference sequence). This CDR3 has 16 residues.

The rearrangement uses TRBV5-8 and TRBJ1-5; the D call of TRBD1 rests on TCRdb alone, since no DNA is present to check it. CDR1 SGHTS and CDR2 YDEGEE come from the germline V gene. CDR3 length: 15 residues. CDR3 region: CASSFRFGANQPQHF. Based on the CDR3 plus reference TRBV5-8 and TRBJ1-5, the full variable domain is EAGVTQSPTHLIKTRGQQATLRCSPISGHTSVYWYQQALGLGLQFLLWYDEGEERNRGNFPPRFSGRQFPNYSSELNVNALELEDSALYLCASSFRFGANQPQHFGDGTRLSIL.

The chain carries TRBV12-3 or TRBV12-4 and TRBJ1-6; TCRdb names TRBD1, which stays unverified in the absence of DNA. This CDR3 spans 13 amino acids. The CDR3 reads CASKTGVGSPLHF.

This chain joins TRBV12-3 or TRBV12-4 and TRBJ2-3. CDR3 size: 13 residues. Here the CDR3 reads CASRTLTRDTQYF.

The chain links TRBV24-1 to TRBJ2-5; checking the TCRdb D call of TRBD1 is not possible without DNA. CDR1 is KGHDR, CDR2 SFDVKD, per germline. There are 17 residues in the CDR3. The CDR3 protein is CATSDPIQRGEGETQYF.

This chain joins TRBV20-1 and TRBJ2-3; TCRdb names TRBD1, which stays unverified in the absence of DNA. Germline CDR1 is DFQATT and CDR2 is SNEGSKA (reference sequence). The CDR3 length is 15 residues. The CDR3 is CSATRSGTSTDTQYF.

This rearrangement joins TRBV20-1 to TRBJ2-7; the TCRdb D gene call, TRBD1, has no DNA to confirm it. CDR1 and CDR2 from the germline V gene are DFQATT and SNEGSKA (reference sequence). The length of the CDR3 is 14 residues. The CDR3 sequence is CSATGTGGIYEQYF.

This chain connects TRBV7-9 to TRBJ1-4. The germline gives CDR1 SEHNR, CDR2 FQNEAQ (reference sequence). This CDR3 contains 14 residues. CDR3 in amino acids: CASSRVPTDEKLFF.

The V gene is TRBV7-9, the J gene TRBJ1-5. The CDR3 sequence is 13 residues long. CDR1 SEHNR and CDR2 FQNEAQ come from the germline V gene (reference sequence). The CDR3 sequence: CASSSEGYQPQHF.

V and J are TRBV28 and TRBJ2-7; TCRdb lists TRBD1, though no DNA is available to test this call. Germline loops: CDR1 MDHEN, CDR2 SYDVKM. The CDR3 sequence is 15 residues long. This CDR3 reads CASRRGQGALGEQYF.

The CDR3 is CSARDWRDPHYEQYF. V gene TRBV20-1 combines with J gene TRBJ2-7; without DNA, the TCRdb call of TRBD2 cannot be checked. The length of the CDR3 is 15 residues. Germline CDR1 is DFQATT and CDR2 is SNEGSKA (reference sequence).

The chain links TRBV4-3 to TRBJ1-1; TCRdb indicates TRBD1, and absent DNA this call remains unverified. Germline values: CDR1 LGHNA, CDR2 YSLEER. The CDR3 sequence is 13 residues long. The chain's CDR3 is CASSPGQGLPAFF.